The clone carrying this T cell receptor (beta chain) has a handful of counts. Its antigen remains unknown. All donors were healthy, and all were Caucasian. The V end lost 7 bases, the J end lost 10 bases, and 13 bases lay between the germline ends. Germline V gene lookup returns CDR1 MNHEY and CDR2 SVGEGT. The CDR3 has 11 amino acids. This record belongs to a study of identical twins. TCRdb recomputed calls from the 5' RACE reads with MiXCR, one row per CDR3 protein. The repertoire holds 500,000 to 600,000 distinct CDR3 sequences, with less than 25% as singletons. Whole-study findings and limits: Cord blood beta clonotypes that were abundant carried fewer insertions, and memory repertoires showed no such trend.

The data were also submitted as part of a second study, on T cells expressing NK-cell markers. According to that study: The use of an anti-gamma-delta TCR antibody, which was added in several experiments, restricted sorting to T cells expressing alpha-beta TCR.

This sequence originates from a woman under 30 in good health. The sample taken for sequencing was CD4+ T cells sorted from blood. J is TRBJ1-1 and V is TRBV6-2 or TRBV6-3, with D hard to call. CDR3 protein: CASTKPPGAFF. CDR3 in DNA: TGTGCCAGCACCAAACCCCCCGGAGCTTTCTTT.